Listed here are 25 T cell receptor beta chains from one sample, sequenced in a study of blood T cell repertoires in COVID-19. TCRdb keeps only in-frame clones here, not all; method: immunoSEQ multiplex PCR. Of more than 140,000 clones in the sample, around 83% are singletons; the top ten hold roughly 8.7%. Sequenced: peripheral blood. Receptors were obtained from a woman aged 55-70 years with acute or convalescent COVID-19.

The chain is built from TRBV4-3 and TRBJ2-1, with 7 positions matching TRBD2. With 0 bases clipped from V and 0 bases from J, the junction kept 5 bases outside the gene matches. The CDR3 extends over 17 amino acids. CDR1 LGHNA and CDR2 YSLEER come from the germline V gene. CDR3 amino acids: CASSQDGGGSSYNEQFF. For the CDR3, the DNA is TGCGCCAGCAGCCAAGATGGGGGGGGGAGCTCCTACAATGAGCAGTTCTTC.

V gene TRBV18 combines with J gene TRBJ2-1; 16 bases map to TRBD2. Per the germline V gene, CDR1 is KGHSH and CDR2 is LQKENI. With 0 bases clipped from V and 5 bases from J, the junction kept 4 bases outside the gene matches. There are 18 residues in the CDR3. CDR3 DNA sequence: TGTGCCAGCTCACCACCGGGACTAGCGGGGGGGCTTCACAATGAGCAGTTCTTC. Its translation is CASSPPGLAGGLHNEQFF.

Concerning this clone: An end of the junction differs from the germline gene, which may be a read error. The CDR3 here is CASSLARAGGDPF. In DNA, the CDR3 is TGTGCCAGCAGCTTGGCCCGGGCAGGGGGAGACCCCTTC. The V and J genes are TRBV5-6 and TRBJ1-2; 7 bases are a match to TRBD1. Germline CDR1 reads SGHDT; CDR2 reads YYEEEE. This CDR3 spans 13 amino acids.

The chain combines TRBV5-1 with TRBJ2-1, with TRBD1 matching 7 bases. The CDR3 has 13 residues. Trimming at V came to 6 bases and at J to 15 bases, leaving 15 bases not matched to a gene. Germline values: CDR1 SGHRS, CDR2 YFSETQ. CDR3 nucleotides: TGCGCCAGCAACCCCATCCGAGGGGGCTTACGGTTCTTC. Translating it yields CASNPIRGGLRFF.

This sequence joins TRBV5-6 and TRBJ2-3, with unresolved D. CDR3 length equals 15 residues. The germline V gene encodes CDR1 SGHDT and CDR2 YYEEEE. The V and J ends lost 1 base and 0 bases respectively, with 9 bases between them. CDR3 region: CASSLRSGSTDTQYF. The CDR3 nucleotides read TGTGCCAGCAGCTTGAGGTCAGGAAGCACAGATACGCAGTATTTT.

The CDR3 DNA sequence: TGCGCCAGCAGCCAAGGACAGGTCGCAGACTATGGCTACACCTTC. Translation gives CASSQGQVADYGYTF. The chain has TRBV4-3 and TRBJ1-2; D possibly corresponds to TRBD1 (6 bases). This CDR3 has 15 residues. V lost 1 base and J 3 bases, leaving 12 bases between the germline ends. In germline, CDR1 is LGHNA, CDR2 YSLEER.

The chain is built from TRBV9 and TRBJ1-4; D call uncertain. There are 14 residues in the CDR3. Looked up from germline, CDR1 is SGDLS and CDR2 is YYNGEE. V lost 3 bases, J lost 2 bases, and 8 bases lay in between. The CDR3 DNA reads TGTGCCAGCAGCGAAACCGGGACTAATGAAAAACTGTTTTTT. Its protein product is CASSETGTNEKLFF.

The count of this clone is one. J is TRBJ2-7 and V is TRBV5-1, with TRBD1 identical over 8 bases. The CDR3 is 15 residues long. Germline V lookup: CDR1 SGHRS, CDR2 YFSETQ. Trimming took 2 bases from V and 6 from J; bases not matched to a gene: 10. Here the CDR3 DNA reads TGCGCCAGCAGCTTTGGGGCCCCAGGGGGCTCCGAGCAGTACTTC. This translates into CASSFGAPGGSEQYF.

This sequence joins TRBV27 and TRBJ2-7, with 8 bases lining up with TRBD1. This CDR3 is built from 13 residues. From germline, CDR1 is MNHEY and CDR2 SMNVEV (reference sequence). With V trimmed by 6 bases and J by 3 bases, 4 bases remained unmatched. As DNA, the CDR3 is TGTGCCAGCAGCGCCGGACAGGGCTACGAGCAGTACTTC. Translating gives CASSAGQGYEQYF.

This chain joins TRBV5-1 and TRBJ2-7; 9 bases fit TRBD1. Trimming cost V 0 bases and J 6 bases; bases outside gene matches: 4. The length of the CDR3 is 14 residues. CDR1 SGHRS and CDR2 YFSETQ come from the germline V gene. The CDR3 DNA sequence: TGCGCCAGCAGCTTGGGGACGGACAGGGGCGAGCAGTACTTC. It is translated as CASSLGTDRGEQYF.

In its sample, this clone was seen a few times. The rearrangement uses TRBV5-4 and TRBJ2-1; TRBD2 agrees at 8 bases. Germline CDR1 is SGHNT and CDR2 is YYREEE (reference sequence). CDR3 length equals 16 residues. The J segment lost 5 bases and the V segment lost 3 bases, leaving 10 bases of the junction unmatched. The CDR3 loop is CASSWRASGGNNEQFF. The DNA of the CDR3 is TGTGCCAGCAGCTGGCGAGCCAGCGGGGGAAACAATGAGCAGTTCTTC.

The genes are TRBV7-3 and TRBJ2-5, with D unclear. The CDR3 runs to 12 residues. From germline, CDR1 is SGHTA and CDR2 FQGTGA. Trimming removed 6 bases from V and 7 bases from J, with 12 bases in between. CDR3 sequence (DNA): TGTGCCAGCAGTTCCCCGACGGGGACCCAGTACTTC. Translated: CASSSPTGTQYF.

This clone has more than one count but fewer than ten. The rearrangement joins TRBV7-2 to TRBJ1-2; a weak D match, TRBD1 (6 bases). Germline CDR1 is SGHTA and CDR2 is FQGNSA. The CDR3 sequence is 12 residues long. Trimming pared 7 bases from V and 7 bases from J, leaving 13 bases between. The CDR3 loop reads CASTPQGLGYTF. The CDR3 DNA follows: TGTGCCAGCACCCCCCAGGGGCTTGGCTACACCTTC.

The chain links TRBV7-2 to TRBJ2-1; 9 bases match TRBD2. Germline-derived CDR1 and CDR2 are SGHTA and FQGNSA. The CDR3 is 15 amino acids. V lost 5 bases and J lost 10; bases outside the gene matches: 12. CDR3 sequence (DNA): TGTGCCAGCAGCCCAACCGGGACTAGCCACGAGGAGCAGTTCTTC. Amino acid sequence: CASSPTGTSHEEQFF.

This clone has only one observation. V is TRBV11-3 and J is TRBJ2-5; 8 bases align to TRBD1. The CDR3 consists of 15 residues. V lost 1 base, J lost 3 bases, and 4 bases stayed unmatched. Germline assignment: CDR1 SGHNT and CDR2 YENEEA. The CDR3 reads CASSLGQGIEETQYF. The CDR3 nucleotides read TGTGCCAGCAGCTTAGGACAGGGGATCGAAGAGACCCAGTACTTC.

The rearrangement links TRBV6-5 to TRBJ2-2, with TRBD1 identical over 7 bases. Per germline, CDR1 MNHEY and CDR2 SVGAGI. V shed 7 bases, J shed 6 bases, and the junction held 5 bases outside the gene matches. This CDR3 contains 13 residues. CDR3 bases: TGTGCCAGCACTAAACAGGGGTCCGGGGAGCTGTTTTTT. This gives the protein CASTKQGSGELFF.

The V call is TRBV2, the J call TRBJ2-7; D gene uncertain. From germline, CDR1 is SNHLY and CDR2 FYNNEI. The ends were cut back, 8 bases at V and 0 bases at J, with 8 bases in the middle. This CDR3 is built from 12 residues. This CDR3 reads CASQEFSYEQYF. The CDR3 DNA is TGTGCCAGCCAGGAATTCTCCTACGAGCAGTACTTC.

This CDR3 is CASSYLHGGPGNTIYF. The CDR3 DNA reads as TGTGCCAGCAGTTACCTCCACGGAGGGCCTGGAAACACCATATATTTT. The chain recombines TRBV6-2 or TRBV6-3 with TRBJ1-3; unclear D gene. This CDR3 has 16 amino acids. V was pared by 2 bases and J by 2 bases, with 13 bases between. CDR1 and CDR2 from the germline V gene are MNHEY and SVGEGT.

The V gene is TRBV6-4, the J gene TRBJ2-2; D is unresolved. The length of the CDR3 is 14 residues. The germline V gene has CDR1 MRHNA and CDR2 SNTAGT. Trimming removed 6 bases at V and 7 bases at J, with 15 bases between. CDR3 nucleotides: TGTGCCAGCAGAGCATCTTACGGTGGCGGGGAGCTGTTTTTT. Translated: CASRASYGGGELFF.

The chain recombines TRBV6-5 with TRBJ2-7, with unresolved D. The germline V gene encodes CDR1 MNHEY and CDR2 SVGAGI. V shed 6 bases and J shed 3 bases, with 15 bases lying between them. This CDR3 is built from 14 residues. The CDR3, as DNA: TGTGCCAGCAGCGTGGGTTTCAGAGGCTACGAGCAGTACTTC. It yields the protein CASSVGFRGYEQYF.

The chain is built from TRBV6-6 and TRBJ2-7; the D is unclear. The CDR3 has 12 residues. Germline CDR1 reads MNHNY; CDR2 reads SVGAGI (reference sequence). Trimming shortened V by 6 bases and J by 6 bases, and 12 bases separated the two germline ends. The DNA of the CDR3 is TGTGCCAGCAGCCTGGAGATTTTCGAGCAGTACTTC. It specifies CASSLEIFEQYF.

The chain uses TRBV6-5 and TRBJ1-5; 8 nucleotides line up with TRBD1. The CDR3 length is 15 residues. V shed 0 bases and J 6 bases; nucleotides not matched to a gene: 4. Germline assignment: CDR1 MNHEY and CDR2 SVGAGI. For the CDR3, the DNA is TGTGCCAGCAGTTACTCGGACAGGGAGGGTCAGCCCCAGCATTTT. Translating it yields CASSYSDREGQPQHF.

The chain recombines TRBV7-2 with TRBJ2-1; 9 bases map to TRBD2. In germline, CDR1 is SGHTA, CDR2 FQGNSA. With 1 base clipped from V and 8 bases from J, the junction kept 9 bases outside the gene matches. This CDR3 spans 16 amino acids. CDR3: CASSLGRGTSQYEQFF. Written as DNA, the CDR3 is TGTGCCAGCAGCTTAGGCAGAGGGACTAGCCAGTATGAGCAGTTCTTC.

The CDR3 protein is CASSRGTVYEQYF. The CDR3 bases are TGTGCCAGCAGTAGAGGGACAGTCTACGAGCAGTACTTC. The chain has TRBV6-6 and TRBJ2-7; the match to TRBD1 covers 7 bases. With V trimmed by 5 bases and J by 3 bases, 4 bases remained unmatched. The CDR3 runs to 13 residues. Per germline, CDR1 MNHNY and CDR2 SVGAGI (reference sequence).

The V call is TRBV5-1, the J call TRBJ1-5; D is unclear. Looked up from germline, CDR1 is SGHRS and CDR2 is YFSETQ. V was clipped by 0 bases and J by 8 bases, with 15 bases between them. CDR3 length: 15 amino acids. The CDR3, as DNA: TGCGCCAGCAGCTTGGGGGCCAGCCTCGGTGAGCCCCAGCATTTT. Translated: CASSLGASLGEPQHF.